Listed here are 31 T cell receptor beta chains from one sample, sequenced in a study of T cells expressing NK-cell markers. From its re-call of the 5' RACE reads, TCRdb lists each CDR3 protein once, without DNA. Its listing shows around 380,000 distinct CDR3 sequences. Sequenced input: blood T cells: a sorted CD56 or NKG2C T cell subset, CD4+ or CD8+ T cells, or bulk PBMC T cells (not recorded which). Every receptor here comes from a woman aged 45-60 years in good health.

The V and J genes are TRBV11-2 and TRBJ2-1; the TCRdb call, TRBD1, lacks DNA for checking. CDR1 is SGHAT, CDR2 FQNNGV, per germline. The CDR3 is 14 residues long. The CDR3 reads CASSLAGQGNEQFF. The variable domain in full, with the rest retrieved from reference TRBV11-2 and TRBJ2-1, is EAGVAQSPRYKIIEKRQSVAFWCNPISGHATLYWYQQILGQGPKLLIQFQNNGVVDDSQLPKDRFSAERLKGVDSTLKIQPAKLEDSAVYLCASSLAGQGNEQFFGPGTRLTVL.

The chain couples TRBV30 to TRBJ2-2; no DNA is available, so the TRBD2 call from TCRdb remains unchecked. The CDR3 length is 14 residues. Germline V gene data show CDR1 as GTSNPN and CDR2 as SVGIG (reference sequence). CDR3: CAWSVLAGAGELFF.

This rearrangement joins TRBV5-1 to TRBJ2-3; the D call of TRBD1 rests on TCRdb alone, since no DNA is present to check it. CDR3 length: 15 residues. Germline-derived CDR1 and CDR2 are SGHRS and YFSETQ. CDR3 sequence: CASSVGQTFADTQYF.

The chain recombines TRBV11-3 with TRBJ2-1; absent DNA, TCRdb's TRBD2 call cannot be checked. The CDR3 has 15 residues. Germline V gene data show CDR1 as SGHNT and CDR2 as YENEEA. CDR3 amino acids: CASSLEGAGVPEQFF.

This chain links TRBV6-1 with TRBJ2-5; lacking DNA, the TRBD1 call made by TCRdb goes unchecked. The CDR3 length is 14 residues. Germline V gene lookup returns CDR1 MNHNS and CDR2 SASEGT. CDR3 sequence: CASRWTGLWETQYF.

J is TRBJ2-1 and V is TRBV5-1. The V gene's germline CDR1 is SGHRS and CDR2 YFSETQ. The CDR3 extends over 12 amino acids. The CDR3 spells CASGIERHEQFF.

The chain recombines TRBV19 with TRBJ2-3; TCRdb indicates TRBD2, and absent DNA this call remains unverified. The germline V gene encodes CDR1 LNHDA and CDR2 SQIVND (reference sequence). This CDR3 is built from 16 residues. The CDR3 reads CASRPRLAGGLGTQYF.

The genes are TRBV5-5 and TRBJ2-1; the D call of TRBD2 rests on TCRdb alone, since no DNA is present to check it. CDR3 length: 13 residues. Germline-derived CDR1 and CDR2 are SGHKS and YYEKEE (reference sequence). CDR3 residues: CASSFGLNNEQFF.

The rearrangement links TRBV6-2 or TRBV6-3 to TRBJ2-5. Germline CDR1 and CDR2: MNHEY and SVGEGT. The CDR3 consists of 15 residues. This chain's CDR3 is CASSYSLNSQETQYF.

The chain combines TRBV4-1 with TRBJ2-1; TCRdb outputs TRBD2, but without DNA this stays unchecked. The CDR3 is 16 amino acids. The germline CDR1 and CDR2 sequences are MGHRA and YSYEKL. The CDR3 loop reads CASSQDFGTSARVQFF.

The chain couples TRBV30 to TRBJ2-3; there is no DNA to check the TCRdb D call of TRBD2. Germline V gives CDR1 GTSNPN, CDR2 SVGIG (reference sequence). CDR3 length equals 15 residues. The CDR3 loop is CAWSGGLAGIDTQYF.

The chain employs TRBV5-6 and TRBJ1-1; TCRdb lists TRBD1, though no DNA is available to test this call. This CDR3 spans 15 amino acids. CDR1 is SGHDT, CDR2 YYEEEE, per germline. The CDR3: CASSLYGGLGTEAFF.

V gene TRBV24-1 combines with J gene TRBJ2-2; TCRdb reports TRBD2, a call that lacks DNA to check it against. This CDR3 region has 12 residues. Germline assignment: CDR1 KGHDR and CDR2 SFDVKD. This CDR3 reads CATSGPLGELFF.

The chain carries TRBV5-1 and TRBJ2-1; with no DNA, the TCRdb D assignment of TRBD2 cannot be verified. Per germline, CDR1 SGHRS and CDR2 YFSETQ. This CDR3 spans 18 amino acids. The chain's CDR3 is CASSGGSSGFIAYNEQFF.

This chain uses TRBV4-1 with TRBJ1-5. The CDR3 loop spans 14 amino acids. The germline V gene encodes CDR1 MGHRA and CDR2 YSYEKL. The CDR3 loop reads CASSEVGEDQPQHF.

This chain uses TRBV24-1 with TRBJ2-1; without DNA, the TCRdb call of TRBD1 cannot be checked. Germline CDR1 KGHDR, CDR2 SFDVKD. The CDR3 covers 16 residues. The CDR3 sequence: CATSDSYRTAYNEQFF.

The rearrangement joins TRBV12-5 to TRBJ2-1. This CDR3 spans 13 amino acids. Per the germline V gene, CDR1 is LGHNT and CDR2 is FRNRAP. This CDR3 is CASGFDGYNEQFF. Based on the CDR3 plus reference TRBV12-5 and TRBJ2-1, the full variable domain is DARVTQTPRHKVTEMGQEVTMRCQPILGHNTVFWYRQTMMQGLELLAYFRNRAPLDDSGMPKDRFSAEMPDATLATLKIQPSEPRDSAVYFCASGFDGYNEQFFGPGTRLTVL.

This chain uses TRBV6-1 with TRBJ1-1. The CDR3 totals 14 residues. Looked up from germline, CDR1 is MNHNS and CDR2 is SASEGT. CDR3 region: CASSLSRANTEAFF.

The J gene is TRBJ2-5, the V gene TRBV20-1; TCRdb gives TRBD2 as the D gene, but with no DNA this cannot be confirmed. The CDR3 runs 14 residues. Germline values: CDR1 DFQATT, CDR2 SNEGSKA (reference sequence). The CDR3 loop is CSAPGLAAQETQYF.

The chain links TRBV11-2 to TRBJ2-2; TCRdb's D gene call, TRBD2, goes unchecked for lack of DNA. The CDR3 is made up of 16 amino acids. CDR1 is SGHAT, CDR2 FQNNGV, per germline. CDR3 sequence reads: CASSSPQGGFAGELFF.

This chain links TRBV25-1 with TRBJ2-1; no DNA is available, so the TRBD1 call from TCRdb remains unchecked. This CDR3 region has 14 residues. Germline V gene data show CDR1 as MGHDK and CDR2 as SYGVNS. The CDR3 loop reads CASSGQDALHAGFF.

V is TRBV5-1 and J is TRBJ2-2. The germline V gene encodes CDR1 SGHRS and CDR2 YFSETQ. This CDR3 spans 15 amino acids. CDR3 loop: CASRPQVLNTGELFF.

The V call is TRBV12-3 or TRBV12-4, the J call TRBJ2-1; TCRdb's D gene call, TRBD2, goes unchecked for lack of DNA. The CDR3 has 14 amino acids. The CDR3 sequence is CASNGGSRFNEQFF.

The V call is TRBV29-1, the J call TRBJ1-1. Germline V lookup: CDR1 SQVTM, CDR2 ANQGSEA. This CDR3 has 13 amino acids. CDR3 residues: CSVSKGPDTEAFF.

The chain joins TRBV11-2 to TRBJ2-3; checking the TCRdb D call of TRBD1 is not possible without DNA. This CDR3 region has 15 residues. Germline loops: CDR1 SGHAT, CDR2 FQNNGV. This CDR3 reads CASSLAGRSTDTQYF.

CDR3 sequence: CSVEDRDRGWNTIYF. The J gene is TRBJ1-3, the V gene TRBV29-1; TCRdb's D call of TRBD1 is untestable without DNA. Germline V lookup: CDR1 SQVTM, CDR2 ANQGSEA. This CDR3 is built from 15 residues.

The J gene is TRBJ2-5, the V gene TRBV13; TCRdb gives TRBD2 as the D gene, but with no DNA this cannot be confirmed. The CDR3 has 16 amino acids. Germline V gene sequence: CDR1 PRHDT, CDR2 FYEKMQ (reference sequence). CDR3 amino acids: CASSFATSGSQETQYF.

The chain combines TRBV5-1 with TRBJ1-2; TCRdb indicates TRBD1, and absent DNA this call remains unverified. The germline gives CDR1 SGHRS, CDR2 YFSETQ. The CDR3 has 14 amino acids. CDR3 region: CASSLTTGFYGYTF.

The V and J genes are TRBV9 and TRBJ2-1; the D call of TRBD2 rests on TCRdb alone, since no DNA is present to check it. The CDR3 is made up of 17 amino acids. CDR1 SGDLS and CDR2 YYNGEE come from the germline V gene. Here the CDR3 reads CASSVGVAGSPDNEQFF.

The CDR3 sequence is CASSRTGTGAEQYF. The chain links TRBV7-3 to TRBJ2-7; TCRdb lists TRBD1, though no DNA is available to test this call. Germline-derived CDR1 and CDR2 are SGHTA and FQGTGA. The CDR3 contains 14 residues.

V is TRBV10-2 and J is TRBJ2-6. The CDR3 has 15 amino acids. Germline V gene sequence: CDR1 WSHSY, CDR2 SAAADI. The CDR3 spells CASSEWLSGANVLTF.